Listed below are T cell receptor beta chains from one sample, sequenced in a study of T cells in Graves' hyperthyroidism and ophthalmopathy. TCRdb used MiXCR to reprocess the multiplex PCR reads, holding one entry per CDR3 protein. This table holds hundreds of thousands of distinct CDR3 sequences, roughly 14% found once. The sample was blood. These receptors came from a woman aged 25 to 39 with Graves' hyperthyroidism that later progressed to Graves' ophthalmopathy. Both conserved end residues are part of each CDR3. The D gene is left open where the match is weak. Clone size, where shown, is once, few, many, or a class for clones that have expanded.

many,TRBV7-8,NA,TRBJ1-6,TGTGCCAGCAGCTTGCTTTTGGGTGGAAAAAATTCACCCCTCCACTTT,CASSLLLGGKNSPLHF
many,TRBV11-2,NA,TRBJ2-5,TGTGCCAGCAGCTTAGGGTTTTCCTACCAAGAGACCCAGTACTTC,CASSLGFSYQETQYF
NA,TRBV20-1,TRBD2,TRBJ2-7,TGCAGTGCTAGATCGCCTAGCGGTTACAATGAGCAGTACTTC,CSARSPSGYNEQYF
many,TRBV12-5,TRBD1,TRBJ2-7,TGTGCTAGTGGTTTGATAATCTGGGGGACAGGGCGCCCCTACGAGCAGTACTTC,CASGLIIWGTGRPYEQYF
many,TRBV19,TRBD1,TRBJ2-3,TGTGCCAGCAAAACAGGGGCGACAGATACGCAGTATTTT,CASKTGATDTQYF
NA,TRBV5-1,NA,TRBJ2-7,TGCGCCAGTAGCTTAAAGACCACCTACGAGCAGTACTTC,CASSLKTTYEQYF
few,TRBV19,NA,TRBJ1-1,TGTGCCAGTACCATAACGGGACACCAAAGGACTGAAGCTTTCTTT,CASTITGHQRTEAFF
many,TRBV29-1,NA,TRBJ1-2,TGCAGCGTTGAGGTCGGAGACAACTATGGCTACACCTTC,CSVEVGDNYGYTF
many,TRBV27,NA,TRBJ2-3,TGTGCCAGCAGTTTGTGGGGGAACCCAGATACGCAGTATTTT,CASSLWGNPDTQYF
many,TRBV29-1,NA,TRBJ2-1,TGCAGCGTTGAAGGTGATGCGGCCACACACCCAAATGAGCAGTTCTTC,CSVEGDAATHPNEQFF
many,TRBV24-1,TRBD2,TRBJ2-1,TGTGCCACCAGTGATCTGACTAGCGGGGTACCTAGCTCCTACAATGAGCAGTTCTTC,CATSDLTSGVPSSYNEQFF
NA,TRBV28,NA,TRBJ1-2,TGTGCCAGCAGTTCCCAATACAGGGATGGCTACACCTTC,CASSSQYRDGYTF
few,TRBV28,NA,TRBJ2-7,TGTGCCAGCAGCTTAAGTACCCCCTACGAGCAGTACTTC,CASSLSTPYEQYF
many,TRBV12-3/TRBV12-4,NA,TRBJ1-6,TGTGCCAGCAGTTCGAGGATCTCCTATAATTCACCCCTCCACTTT,CASSSRISYNSPLHF
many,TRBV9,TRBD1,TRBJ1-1,TGTGCCAGCAGCGTAAGCGGACAGGGGGGCACTGAAGCTTTCTTT,CASSVSGQGGTEAFF
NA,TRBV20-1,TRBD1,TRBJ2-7,TGCAGTGCTAGACGCCGGGACAGGGTTTCCTACGAGCAGTACTTC,CSARRRDRVSYEQYF
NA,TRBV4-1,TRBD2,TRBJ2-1,TGCGCCAGCAGCCGAGGACTAGCGGGAAGCGACGAGCAGTTCTTC,CASSRGLAGSDEQFF
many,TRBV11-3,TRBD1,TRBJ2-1,TGTGCCAGCAGCCCTCGCCAGGGGGCTTGGAATGAGCAGTTCTTC,CASSPRQGAWNEQFF
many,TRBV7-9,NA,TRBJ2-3,TGTGCCAGCACCGGGACTTCATCTAGCACAGATACGCAGTATTTT,CASTGTSSSTDTQYF
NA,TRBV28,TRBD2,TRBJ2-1,TGTGCCAGCTCAGGCGCTAGCGGGAGTCGGGGTGAGCAGTTCTTC,CASSGASGSRGEQFF
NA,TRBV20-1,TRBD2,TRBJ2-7,TGCAGTGCTAGAGACCCGGGACTAGCGACCTACGAGCAGTACTTC,CSARDPGLATYEQYF
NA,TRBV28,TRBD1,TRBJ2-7,TGTGCCAGCAGGACAGGGGCTACCTACGAGCAGTACTTC,CASRTGATYEQYF
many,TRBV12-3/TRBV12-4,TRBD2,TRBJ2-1,TGTGCCAGCAGTTCTACCGCGGGAGGACTTTACAATGAGCAGTTCTTC,CASSSTAGGLYNEQFF
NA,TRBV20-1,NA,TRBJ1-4,TGCAGTGCTAGAGAAGGTCGCTCTGATGAAAAACTGTTTTTT,CSAREGRSDEKLFF
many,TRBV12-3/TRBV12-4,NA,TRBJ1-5,TGTGCCAGCAGTTATGGGAGTAGCAATCAGCCCCAGCATTTT,CASSYGSSNQPQHF
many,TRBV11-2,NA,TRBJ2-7,TGTGCCAGCAGCTTAGATGGGGAGTACCAACGGGACGAGCAGTACTTC,CASSLDGEYQRDEQYF
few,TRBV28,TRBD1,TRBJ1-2,TGTGCCAGCAGCCAGGACAGGGGGCCCACCAACTATGGCTACACCTTC,CASSQDRGPTNYGYTF
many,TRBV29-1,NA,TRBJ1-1,TGCAGCGTTGATTTCGGGGTAACTGAAGCTTTCTTT,CSVDFGVTEAFF
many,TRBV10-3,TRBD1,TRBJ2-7,TGTGCCATCAGTGGGACAGGAACCTACGAGCAGTACTTC,CAISGTGTYEQYF
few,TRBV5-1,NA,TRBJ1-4,TGCGCCAGCAGCTTGGCCGGAAGTAATGAAAAACTGTTTTTT,CASSLAGSNEKLFF
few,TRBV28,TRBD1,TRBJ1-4,TGTGCCAGCCAGCCAGGGGGCTTCGGTGAAAAACTGTTTTTT,CASQPGGFGEKLFF
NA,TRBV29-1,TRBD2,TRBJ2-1,TGCAGCGTTGAAGGGGGACTAGCGGGATTTGAATCGGGGGAGCAGTTCTTC,CSVEGGLAGFESGEQFF
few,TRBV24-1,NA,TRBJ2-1,TGTGCCACCAGTTCAGGGGTCAGACCCGCCCGGTTCTTC,CATSSGVRPARFF
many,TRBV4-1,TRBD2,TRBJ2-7,TGCGCCAGCAGCCAGGGACTAGCGGGTTCCGCCCACGAGCAGTACTTC,CASSQGLAGSAHEQYF
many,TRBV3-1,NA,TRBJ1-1,TGTGCCAGCAGCTTACAGGGAATCACTGAAGCTTTCTTT,CASSLQGITEAFF
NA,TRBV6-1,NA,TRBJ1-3,TGTGCCGGCAGTGCCTCAGACGGAAACACCATATATTTT,CAGSASDGNTIYF
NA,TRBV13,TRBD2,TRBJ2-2,TGTGCCATCGGACCCGGACTAGCGGGGGCCGGGGAGCTGTTTTTT,CAIGPGLAGAGELFF
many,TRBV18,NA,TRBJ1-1,TGTGCCAGCTCACCCTACACGCAGGCGAACACTGAAGCTTTCTTT,CASSPYTQANTEAFF
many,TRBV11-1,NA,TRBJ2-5,TGTGCCAGCAGAGTCGGGACCCAACAAGAGACCCAGTACTTC,CASRVGTQQETQYF
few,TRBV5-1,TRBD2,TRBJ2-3,TGCGCCAGCAGCTTGGGGTCTAGCGGGAGTCCAGATACGCAGTATTTT,CASSLGSSGSPDTQYF
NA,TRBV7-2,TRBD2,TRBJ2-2,TGTGCCAGCAGCTTGGGCGGGAGACCGAACACCGGGGAGCTGTTTTTT,CASSLGGRPNTGELFF
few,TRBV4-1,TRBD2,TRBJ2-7,TGCGCCAGCAGCCATATCTCACTAGCGGGAGGAACTACCTACGAGCAGTACTTC,CASSHISLAGGTTYEQYF
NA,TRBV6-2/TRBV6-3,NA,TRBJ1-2,TGTGCCAGCAGACAACAGGACTTCTATGGCTACACCTTC,CASRQQDFYGYTF
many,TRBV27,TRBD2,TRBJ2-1,TGTGCCAGCGCCCTATCGGGACTAGCCGCCCACCGAGGTTACAATGAGCAGTTCTTC,CASALSGLAAHRGYNEQFF
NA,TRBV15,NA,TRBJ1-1,TGTGCCACCAGCAAAGGGGACGGAACCGAAGCTTTCTTT,CATSKGDGTEAFF
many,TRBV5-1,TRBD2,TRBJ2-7,TGCGCCAGCGGACCCCTAGCGGTCGGACCGTACGAGCAGTACTTC,CASGPLAVGPYEQYF
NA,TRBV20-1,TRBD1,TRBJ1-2,TGCAGTGCTGGGGGACAGGAGCTTAACTATGGCTACACCTTC,CSAGGQELNYGYTF
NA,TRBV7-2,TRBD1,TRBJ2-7,TGTGCCAGCAGCTTTAACGGACAGGACTACGAGCAGTACTTC,CASSFNGQDYEQYF
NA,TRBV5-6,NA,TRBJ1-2,TGTGCCAGCAGCTCCTCCGGTTGGGAGGCCTTC,CASSSSGWEAF
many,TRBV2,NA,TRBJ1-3,TGTGCCAGCAGTGATCAAGGATCTGGAAACACCATATATTTT,CASSDQGSGNTIYF
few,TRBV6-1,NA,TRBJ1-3,TGTGCCAGCAGCCTTACAGAATCCTCTGGAAACACCATATATTTT,CASSLTESSGNTIYF
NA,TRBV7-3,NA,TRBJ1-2,TGTGCCAGCAGCTTCCAGGTCGCCGGAGTAGGCGATGGCTACACCTTC,CASSFQVAGVGDGYTF
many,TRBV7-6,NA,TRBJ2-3,TGTGCCGGAGGGCTCTATGGAGACACAGATACGCAGTATTTT,CAGGLYGDTDTQYF
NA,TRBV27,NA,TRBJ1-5,TGTGCCAGCAGTTTATGGAGGGATCAGCCCCAGCATTTT,CASSLWRDQPQHF
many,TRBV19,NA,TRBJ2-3,TGTGCCAGTAGTATAGCCCAAATTTTACCTAGCACAGATACGCAGTATTTT,CASSIAQILPSTDTQYF
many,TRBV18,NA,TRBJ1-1,TGTGCCAGCTCACCAGGGGTCGGGGTGAACACTGAAGCTTTCTTT,CASSPGVGVNTEAFF
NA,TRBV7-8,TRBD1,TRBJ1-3,TGTGCCAGCAGCTTGGGACAGGGGGCAAACACCATATATTTT,CASSLGQGANTIYF
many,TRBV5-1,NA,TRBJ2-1,TGCGCCAGCAGCTTGACTTTGGCCTACAATGAGCAGTTCTTC,CASSLTLAYNEQFF
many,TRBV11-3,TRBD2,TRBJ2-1,TGTGCCAGCATCCCGGGACTAGCGGGAGGGCCGGGTAATGAGCAGTTCTTC,CASIPGLAGGPGNEQFF
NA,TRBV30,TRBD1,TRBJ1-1,TGTGCCTGGACTCCGGTAGGGGGCCAGAACACTGAAGCTTTCTTT,CAWTPVGGQNTEAFF